Shown below are 30 T cell receptor beta chains from a single sample sequenced in a study of human T cells and chemical hapten exposure. The sample's time point: pre-sensitization, week 0. Treatment: therapeutic diphenylcyclopropenone sensitization with weekly scalp DPC. TCRdb recomputed calls from the RACE reads with MiXCR, one row per CDR3 protein. The data hold under 200,000 distinct CDR3 sequences, with roughly 30% observed a single time. The sequencing here drew on whole blood, taken in connection with sensitization to the hapten diphenylcyclopropenone (DPC). The receptor set was obtained from a woman aged 25 to 39 with alopecia areata. Some clones in this sample may be carry-over from other donors' samples.

The chain combines TRBV28 with TRBJ2-2; possibly TRBD1 for D (6 bases). CDR1 is MDHEN and CDR2 is SYDVKM in the germline V gene. This CDR3 is 17 amino acids long. V was pared by 5 bases and J by 7 bases, with 23 bases between. The CDR3 DNA sequence: TGTGCCAGCAGTCCCCATAAAGGGCAGGGGTTAGACGGGGAGCTGTTTTTT. This encodes CASSPHKGQGLDGELFF.

The chain uses TRBV29-1 and TRBJ2-1; 8 positions agree with TRBD2. CDR3 size: 12 residues. The junction had 7 bases not matched to a gene; V was cut back by 2 bases and J by 13 bases. Per germline, CDR1 SQVTM and CDR2 ANQGSEA. CDR3 nucleotide sequence: TGCAGCGTTGAACAGGTCGGGAGGGCCCAGTTCTTC. Amino acids: CSVEQVGRAQFF.

This clonotype was recorded a few times. This chain links TRBV5-1 with TRBJ2-1; unclear D gene. Trimming shortened V by 0 bases and J by 2 bases, and 3 bases separated the two germline ends. The CDR3 runs 13 residues. Germline CDR1 is SGHRS and CDR2 is YFSETQ. DNA for the CDR3: TGCGCCAGCAGCTTGGATCCCTACAATGAGCAGTTCTTC. Translated: CASSLDPYNEQFF.

This clonotype came up a few times. The gene calls are TRBV11-3 and TRBJ1-2; TRBD1 agrees at 8 bases. Germline V gene sequence: CDR1 SGHNT, CDR2 YENEEA. V lost 5 bases to trimming and J lost 8 bases; unmatched junction nucleotides: 7. This CDR3 comprises 13 residues. The CDR3 coding sequence is TGTGCCAGCAGCCAGGACAGGGAAGAGGGCTACACCTTC. This sequence encodes CASSQDREEGYTF.

The chain links TRBV6-5 to TRBJ1-2; D possibly corresponds to TRBD1 (6 bases). V was trimmed by 7 bases and J by 8 bases, leaving 20 bases between them. Germline CDR1 and CDR2: MNHEY and SVGAGI. CDR3 length: 14 amino acids. This chain's CDR3 is CASTDNWGHGGYTF. In DNA form, the CDR3 reads TGTGCCAGCACCGACAATTGGGGACATGGAGGCTACACCTTC.

The chain joins TRBV20-1 to TRBJ1-2; weak D call: TRBD1 (5 bases). V was shortened by 3 bases and J by 0 bases, with 11 bases between the two germline ends. This CDR3 region has 14 residues. Germline V gives CDR1 DFQATT, CDR2 SNEGSKA (reference sequence). CDR3 protein: CSASAGPSNYGYTF. CDR3 sequence (DNA): TGCAGTGCTAGTGCAGGGCCGTCTAACTATGGCTACACCTTC.

In DNA, the CDR3 is TGTGCCAGCACGTCAGGGGGGGGATATGGCTACACCTTC. Its protein product is CASTSGGGYGYTF. The J gene is TRBJ1-2, the V gene TRBV28, with TRBD1 matching over 7 bases. The CDR3 extends over 13 amino acids. Germline V gene data show CDR1 as MDHEN and CDR2 as SYDVKM. V lost 7 bases to trimming and J lost 5 bases; unmatched junction nucleotides: 7.

In its sample, this clonotype was seen once. The chain employs TRBV3-2 and TRBJ2-3. TRBV3-2 is a listed pseudogene. The CDR3 totals 11 residues. In DNA form, the CDR3 reads TGTGCCACCTTTTCCACCGATACGCAGTATTTT. This encodes CATFSTDTQYF.

This clonotype was seen more than once but under ten times. One end of the junction varies from germline; a read error may be responsible. This chain connects TRBV20-1 to TRBJ2-7; 7 bases are shared with TRBD2. The CDR3 runs to 13 residues. Per germline, CDR1 DFQATT and CDR2 SNEGSKA (reference sequence). Written as DNA, the CDR3 is TGCAGTGCTAGACCCGGTGGGAGGGTAGACGATTGCTTC. It encodes CSARPGGRVDDCF.

CDR3 in DNA: TGTGCCAGCAAAAGAGGGGGGACCAATTCACCCCTCCACTTT. Translated, it gives CASKRGGTNSPLHF. This rearrangement joins TRBV27 to TRBJ1-6, with a tentative D call TRBD1 (6 bases). V gave up 7 bases and J gave up 7 bases, with 14 bases separating them. There are 14 residues in the CDR3. Per germline, CDR1 MNHEY and CDR2 SMNVEV (reference sequence).

The chain uses TRBV4-2 and TRBJ1-2, with TRBD1 matching 12 bases. V gave up 0 bases and J gave up 7 bases; unmatched junction bases: 6. Germline CDR1 LGHNA, CDR2 YNFKEQ. CDR3 length equals 16 residues. The CDR3 DNA is TGTGCCAGCAGCCAAGATTTGGGGACAGGGGGCAGTGGCTACACCTTC. Residues: CASSQDLGTGGSGYTF.

The chain has TRBV29-1 and TRBJ2-1, with TRBD1 matching 10 bases. The length of the CDR3 is 13 residues. From germline, CDR1 is SQVTM and CDR2 ANQGSEA. V was clipped by 5 bases and J by 7 bases; unmatched bases: 5. CDR3 amino acids: CSVLRTGGNEQFF. CDR3 nucleotide sequence: TGCAGCGTTTTAAGGACAGGGGGGAATGAGCAGTTCTTC.

This clonotype was seen more than once but under ten times. The chain recombines TRBV10-1 with TRBJ2-5; D unresolved. CDR1 and CDR2 from the germline V gene are WNHNN and SYGVQD (reference sequence). V was trimmed by 0 bases and J by 5 bases, leaving 13 bases between them. This CDR3 comprises 15 residues. The DNA for the CDR3 is TGCGCCAGCAGTGAGTCGAGTCTGCTCCCGGAGACCCAGTACTTC. As protein: CASSESSLLPETQYF.

This clonotype was found many times. The V gene is TRBV28, the J gene TRBJ1-2; D possibly corresponds to TRBD1 (5 bases). The CDR3 consists of 14 residues. V was cut by 8 bases and J by 8 bases, with 21 bases left in between. Germline CDR1 and CDR2: MDHEN and SYDVKM. CDR3 protein: CASRSKEGGGGYTF. CDR3 bases: TGTGCCAGCCGATCGAAAGAGGGTGGGGGAGGCTACACCTTC.

This clonotype occurred a few times. This rearrangement joins TRBV5-5 to TRBJ2-2; 10 bases match TRBD1. Germline V CDR1 and CDR2: SGHKS, YYEKEE (reference sequence). This CDR3 is built from 15 residues. Trimming took 0 bases from V and 6 from J; bases not matched to a gene: 2. This CDR3 is CASSLEDRGAGELFF. Here the CDR3 DNA reads TGTGCCAGCAGCTTGGAGGACAGGGGGGCCGGGGAGCTGTTTTTT.

The rearrangement uses TRBV5-8 and TRBJ1-4, with a weak D call TRBD1 (6 bases). Germline CDR1 reads SGHTS; CDR2 reads YDEGEE. There are 17 residues in the CDR3. Trimming left V 1 base short and J 8 bases short, with 21 bases between. The CDR3 DNA is TGTGCCAGCAGCTTGATTCAGAAGCGAGGGGGGCAAGAAAAACTGTTTTTT. Its protein product is CASSLIQKRGGQEKLFF.

The chain combines TRBV28 with TRBJ2-7, with D perhaps matching TRBD1 (6 bases). CDR3 length: 16 amino acids. CDR1 is MDHEN, CDR2 SYDVKM, per germline. The ends were cut back, 5 bases at V and 2 bases at J, with 19 bases in the middle. CDR3: CASSPQGRGRTYEQYF. The CDR3 nucleotides read TGTGCCAGCAGTCCCCAGGGCAGGGGACGTACCTACGAGCAGTACTTC.

This clonotype was picked up a small number of times. J is TRBJ1-5 and V is TRBV20-1; 7 positions match TRBD1. Germline V CDR1 and CDR2: DFQATT, SNEGSKA (reference sequence). V gave up 2 bases and J gave up 4 bases; unmatched junction bases: 8. The CDR3 loop spans 15 amino acids. The CDR3 region has the DNA TGCAGTGCTAGATCGGCCGGCAGGGGGAATCAGCCCCAGCATTTT. This sequence encodes CSARSAGRGNQPQHF.

The chain is built from TRBV12-3 or TRBV12-4 and TRBJ2-4, with TRBD1 as a possible D gene (6 bases). The CDR3 runs to 16 residues. The germline V and J ends were trimmed by 3 bases and 0 bases, with 12 bases remaining between them. The CDR3 coding sequence is TGTGCCAGCAGTTTTCAGGGGCTTCTAGCCAAAAACATTCAGTACTTC. Its protein is CASSFQGLLAKNIQYF.

This clonotype turned up a few times. The rearrangement uses TRBV10-3 and TRBJ1-1; D is unclear. Trimming removed 4 bases at V and 0 bases at J, with 15 bases between. The germline V gene has CDR1 ENHRY and CDR2 SYGVKD. CDR3 length equals 16 residues. As DNA, the CDR3 is TGTGCCATCAGTGGGAGAGTCGGGTCGGTGAACACTGAAGCTTTCTTT. Amino acids: CAISGRVGSVNTEAFF.

The sample holds many counts of this clonotype. CDR3 DNA: TGCAGCGTTGGTCGGTCAGATACGCAGTATTTT. Its translation is CSVGRSDTQYF. The chain uses TRBV29-1 and TRBJ2-3; D is ambiguous. This CDR3 region has 11 residues. Per germline, CDR1 SQVTM and CDR2 ANQGSEA. Trimming cost V 4 bases and J 4 bases, with 6 bases left between them.

The rearrangement uses TRBV18 and TRBJ1-1; D gene ambiguous. From germline, CDR1 is KGHSH and CDR2 LQKENI. The germline V and J ends were trimmed by 0 bases and 3 bases, with 5 bases remaining between them. This CDR3 is 13 amino acids long. CDR3 DNA: TGTGCCAGCTCACCACCATCCTACACTGAAGCTTTCTTT. Translation gives CASSPPSYTEAFF. The full variable domain, rest sourced from reference TRBV18 and TRBJ1-1, is NAGVMQNPRHLVRRRGQEARLRCSPMKGHSHVYWYRQLPEEGLKFMVYLQKENIIDESGMPKERFSAEFPKEGPSILRIQQVVRGDSAAYFCASSPPSYTEAFFGQGTRLTVV.

This clonotype was found a few times. The CDR3 DNA reads TGTGCCAGCAGTTACTCGGGAAGGGCGGCTGAAGCTTTCTTT. As protein: CASSYSGRAAEAFF. The genes are TRBV6-2 or TRBV6-3 and TRBJ1-1; D is uncertain. The germline gives CDR1 MNHEY, CDR2 SVGEGT. This CDR3 contains 14 residues. The V end was cut by 0 bases, the J end by 6 bases, with 11 bases between.

This sequence joins TRBV28 and TRBJ2-5; maybe TRBD1 (5 bases). CDR3 length equals 14 residues. Trimming stripped 10 bases from V and 5 bases from J, with 20 bases between. Germline V gene lookup returns CDR1 MDHEN and CDR2 SYDVKM. CDR3 protein: CANPPGKDYETQYF. The CDR3 DNA reads TGTGCCAATCCCCCAGGGAAGGATTATGAGACCCAGTACTTC.

The chain recombines TRBV6-5 with TRBJ2-7; D gene uncertain. The germline CDR1 and CDR2 sequences are MNHEY and SVGAGI. This CDR3 has 13 residues. V was clipped by 1 base and J by 0 bases, with 4 bases between them. The CDR3 DNA follows: TGTGCCAGCAGTTACTTCAGCTCCTACGAGCAGTACTTC. This codes for CASSYFSSYEQYF.

The chain carries TRBV25-1 and TRBJ2-3; D tentatively fits TRBD1 or TRBD2 (5 bases each). V lost 4 bases to trimming and J lost 2 bases, with 16 bases between them. The length of the CDR3 is 16 residues. CDR1 and CDR2 (germline): MGHDK, SYGVNS. CDR3 region: CASSALLGAPTDTQYF. CDR3 DNA sequence: TGTGCCAGCAGTGCCCTACTAGGGGCCCCCACAGATACGCAGTATTTT.

This clonotype appeared once. J is TRBJ1-1 and V is TRBV2; 8 bases align to TRBD1. Germline CDR1 is SNHLY and CDR2 is FYNNEI. CDR3 length: 13 residues. V gave up 8 bases and J gave up 0 bases; unmatched junction bases: 2. The CDR3 loop is CASQGAMNTEAFF. The CDR3, as DNA: TGTGCCAGCCAGGGGGCAATGAACACTGAAGCTTTCTTT. Together with reference TRBV2 and TRBJ1-1, the CDR3 gives the full variable domain: EPEVTQTPSHQVTQMGQEVILRCVPISNHLYFYWYRQILGQKVEFLVSFYNNEISEKSEIFDDQFSVERPDGSNFTLKIRSTKLEDSAMYFCASQGAMNTEAFFGQGTRLTVV.

The chain couples TRBV7-2 to TRBJ1-2, with D possibly matching TRBD1 (6 bases). V lost 5 bases and J 4 bases, leaving 14 bases between the germline ends. CDR1 and CDR2 (germline): SGHTA, FQGNSA. The CDR3 runs to 14 residues. CDR3 in amino acids: CASSPRTVLYGYTF. The CDR3, as DNA: TGTGCCAGCAGCCCAAGGACAGTCCTCTATGGCTACACCTTC.

This clonotype was counted once. The chain employs TRBV28 and TRBJ2-1; 13 nucleotides match TRBD2. CDR1 MDHEN and CDR2 SYDVKM come from the germline V gene. The CDR3 consists of 15 residues. V lost 5 bases and J lost 8; bases outside the gene matches: 6. CDR3 loop: CASSLLAGGTDEQFF. The CDR3 nucleotides are TGTGCCAGCAGTCTACTAGCGGGAGGGACGGATGAGCAGTTCTTC.

This clonotype was seen at least ten times. The chain combines TRBV6-6 with TRBJ2-7; D is possibly TRBD1 or TRBD2 (5 bases each). The CDR3 is 16 amino acids. The V end was cut by 5 bases, the J end by 4 bases, with 21 bases between. Germline V lookup: CDR1 MNHNY, CDR2 SVGAGI (reference sequence). CDR3 sequence reads: CASSDRTGTLGYEQYF. CDR3 DNA sequence: TGTGCCAGCAGTGACCGAACCGGGACCCTAGGGTACGAGCAGTACTTC.